The 28 T cell receptor beta chains below come from one sample, sequenced in a study of technical replicates of blood from a handful of donors. Assay: immunoSEQ multiplex PCR; the TCRdb copy retains only in-frame clones and omits some. The sample records 78,000 or so clones, 75% to 90% being singletons. Sequencing was carried out using T cells isolated from PBMCs. All receptors come from a human donor in good health.

The rearrangement uses TRBV18 and TRBJ1-5; 9 nucleotides line up with TRBD1. CDR3 length: 14 residues. Trimming removed 5 bases from V and 3 bases from J; junction bases left unmatched: 2. Germline V lookup: CDR1 KGHSH, CDR2 LQKENI. The CDR3 here is CASSWDRDNQPQHF. In DNA, the CDR3 is TGTGCCAGCTCATGGGACAGGGACAATCAGCCCCAGCATTTT.

The chain is built from TRBV9 and TRBJ2-5; D is possibly TRBD1 (6 bases). V was clipped by 7 bases and J by 2 bases, with 15 bases between them. Germline assignment: CDR1 SGDLS and CDR2 YYNGEE. The length of the CDR3 is 14 residues. CDR3 in DNA: TGTGCCAGCGGCACAGGGACCGTACAAGAGACCCAGTACTTC. This codes for CASGTGTVQETQYF.

The chain has TRBV7-8 and TRBJ1-1; D is unclear. Looked up from germline, CDR1 is SGHVS and CDR2 is FQNEAQ. The germline V and J ends were trimmed by 5 bases and 0 bases, with 7 bases remaining between them. The CDR3 runs to 13 residues. CDR3 sequence reads: CASSREMNTEAFF. The CDR3, as DNA: TGTGCCAGCAGCAGAGAAATGAACACTGAAGCTTTCTTT.

This rearrangement joins TRBV15 to TRBJ2-5, with D perhaps matching TRBD1 (6 bases). There are 14 residues in the CDR3. Between the trimmed V and J ends, which lost 1 base and 2 bases, there was a span of 8 bases. CDR1 is LNHNV, CDR2 YYDKDF, per germline (reference sequence). The DNA for the CDR3 is TGTGCCACCAGCAGAGTAAGGGGGCAAGAGACCCAGTACTTC. Its protein product is CATSRVRGQETQYF.

The chain joins TRBV11-2 to TRBJ1-4; D remains ambiguous. CDR3 length equals 15 residues. Germline loops: CDR1 SGHAT, CDR2 FQNNGV. The V and J ends lost 1 base and 5 bases respectively, with 11 bases between them. The CDR3 here is CASSLGLQFNEKLFF. CDR3 in DNA: TGTGCCAGCAGCTTAGGTTTACAATTCAATGAAAAACTGTTTTTT.

The gene calls are TRBV7-6 and TRBJ1-5; D is ambiguous. Trimming took 1 base from V and 4 from J, leaving 5 bases between them. Per germline, CDR1 SGHVS and CDR2 FNYEAQ. This CDR3 has 13 residues. CDR3 in DNA: TGTGCCAGCAGCTTAGGGCCGAATCAGCCCCAGCATTTT. This sequence encodes CASSLGPNQPQHF.

The chain employs TRBV2 and TRBJ2-7; 9 bases are shared with TRBD1. Germline loops: CDR1 SNHLY, CDR2 FYNNEI. Trimming cost V 5 bases and J 4 bases; bases outside gene matches: 12. CDR3 length equals 16 residues. The CDR3 nucleotides read TGTGCCAGCAGTAAAAGGAGCGGACAGGGGCATTACGAGCAGTACTTC. Its translation is CASSKRSGQGHYEQYF.

CDR3 sequence reads: CASSGYRRSDTEAFF. The CDR3 DNA follows: TGTGCCAGCAGCGGCTACAGGCGGAGTGACACTGAAGCTTTCTTT. The J gene is TRBJ1-1, the V gene TRBV5-6; D possibly corresponds to TRBD1 (5 bases). This CDR3 contains 15 residues. Germline lookup yields CDR1 SGHDT and CDR2 YYEEEE. Trimming removed 4 bases at V and 3 bases at J, with 16 bases between.

In DNA, the CDR3 is TGCAGCGTTAGGACAGAGTTGAACACTGAAGCTTTCTTT. It encodes CSVRTELNTEAFF. This sequence joins TRBV29-1 and TRBJ1-1; weak D call: TRBD1 (6 bases). Germline loops: CDR1 SQVTM, CDR2 ANQGSEA. Trimming took 5 bases from V and 0 from J, leaving 10 bases between them. The CDR3 sequence is 13 residues long.

J is TRBJ1-3 and V is TRBV18; 7 nucleotides agree with TRBD1. This CDR3 is built from 16 residues. Losses at the gene ends were 3 bases for V and 4 bases for J; bases not matched to a gene: 9. CDR1 is KGHSH and CDR2 is LQKENI in the germline V gene. The CDR3 reads CASSPAEPGQGNTIYF. The DNA of the CDR3 is TGTGCCAGCTCACCCGCCGAACCGGGACAGGGAAACACCATATATTTT.

This clone was seen only a few times. V gene TRBV7-9 combines with J gene TRBJ2-1; D call uncertain. CDR1 and CDR2 from the germline V gene are SEHNR and FQNEAQ (reference sequence). This CDR3 contains 14 residues. V was cut by 1 base and J by 3 bases, with 7 bases left in between. The CDR3 protein is CASSLDSFYNEQFF. CDR3 nucleotides: TGTGCCAGCAGCTTAGACAGCTTCTACAATGAGCAGTTCTTC.

The chain has TRBV19 and TRBJ2-5; D is possibly TRBD1 (5 bases). V lost 5 bases to trimming and J lost 4 bases, with 17 bases between them. This CDR3 is built from 15 residues. From germline, CDR1 is LNHDA and CDR2 SQIVND (reference sequence). The CDR3 reads CASSPRRQTRETQYF. The CDR3 nucleotides are TGTGCCAGTAGTCCGCGTCGACAGACTCGAGAGACCCAGTACTTC.

The chain uses TRBV5-1 and TRBJ2-3; TRBD1 agrees at 7 bases. The germline V gene encodes CDR1 SGHRS and CDR2 YFSETQ. J gave up 1 base and V 2 bases, and 7 bases lay outside the gene matches. This CDR3 contains 16 residues. CDR3 DNA: TGCGCCAGCAGCTTACAGGGGATTCTTGGCACAGATACGCAGTATTTT. Residues: CASSLQGILGTDTQYF.

The rearrangement uses TRBV5-1 and TRBJ2-3; 11 bases are shared with TRBD2. The ends lost 4 bases at V and 5 bases at J; junction bases unmatched: 6. Per the germline V gene, CDR1 is SGHRS and CDR2 is YFSETQ. The CDR3 covers 15 residues. CDR3 bases: TGCGCCAGCAGCGACGGGACTAGCGGTGGAGATACGCAGTATTTT. Protein: CASSDGTSGGDTQYF.

This chain connects TRBV27 to TRBJ2-1; 9 nucleotides agree with TRBD1. The germline V gene has CDR1 MNHEY and CDR2 SMNVEV (reference sequence). V lost 5 bases and J lost 6; bases outside the gene matches: 8. CDR3 length: 15 amino acids. Here the CDR3 DNA reads TGTGCCAGCAGTGAAACCGGGACAGGGATCAATGAGCAGTTCTTC. This gives the protein CASSETGTGINEQFF.

This clone was observed once. The chain is built from TRBV28 and TRBJ2-3; the match to TRBD2 covers 11 bases. The CDR3 totals 17 residues. CDR1 is MDHEN, CDR2 SYDVKM, per germline. The J segment lost 7 bases and the V segment lost 6 bases, leaving 15 bases of the junction unmatched. The CDR3 sequence is CASRPRTSGGVGNTQYF. CDR3 DNA: TGTGCCAGCAGGCCCCGTACTAGCGGGGGAGTGGGGAATACGCAGTATTTT. Looking up the rest from reference TRBV28 and TRBJ2-3 gives the full variable domain: DVKVTQSSRYLVKRTGEKVFLECVQDMDHENMFWYRQDPGLGLRLIYFSYDVKMKEKGDIPEGYSVSREKKERFSLILESASTNQTSMYLCASRPRTSGGVGNTQYFGPGTRLTVL.

The chain is built from TRBV29-1 and TRBJ1-2; unclear D gene. Trimming left V 0 bases short and J 3 bases short, with 8 bases between. The germline gives CDR1 SQVTM, CDR2 ANQGSEA. The CDR3 spans 13 residues. The CDR3 nucleotides read TGCAGCGTTGAAGAAGCCCGGTACTATGGCTACACCTTC. This gives the protein CSVEEARYYGYTF.

The rearrangement uses TRBV28 and TRBJ2-5, with D possibly being TRBD1 (5 bases). The CDR3 covers 10 residues. From germline, CDR1 is MDHEN and CDR2 SYDVKM. V lost 8 bases, J lost 7 bases, and 8 bases lay in between. The CDR3 sequence: CASERGTQYF. CDR3 in DNA: TGTGCCAGCGAAAGGGGGACCCAGTACTTC.

V is TRBV6-1 and J is TRBJ1-5; D is unresolved. V was clipped by 2 bases and J by 7 bases, with 6 bases between them. This CDR3 has 12 residues. CDR1 and CDR2 from the germline V gene are MNHNS and SASEGT. For the CDR3, the DNA is TGTGCCAGCAGTGAACCGTTCCAGCCCCAGCATTTT. Amino acids: CASSEPFQPQHF.

The CDR3 DNA sequence: TGTGCCAGCAGCCGGCAGGACTACGAGCAGTACTTC. It specifies CASSRQDYEQYF. The chain has TRBV9 and TRBJ2-7; unclear D gene. V was shortened by 4 bases and J by 3 bases, with 8 bases between the two germline ends. Germline V gives CDR1 SGDLS, CDR2 YYNGEE. This CDR3 contains 12 residues.

The rearrangement joins TRBV5-6 to TRBJ2-7; D possibly corresponds to TRBD2 (5 bases). There are 12 residues in the CDR3. Germline values: CDR1 SGHDT, CDR2 YYEEEE. Trimming pared 2 bases from V and 7 bases from J, leaving 10 bases between. The CDR3: CASSFAGLEQYF. Here the CDR3 DNA reads TGTGCCAGCAGCTTTGCGGGCCTGGAGCAGTACTTC.

J is TRBJ2-1 and V is TRBV11-2; perhaps TRBD2 as D (6 bases). This CDR3 is 14 amino acids long. Trimming removed 1 base at V and 11 bases at J, with 15 bases between. The V gene's germline CDR1 is SGHAT and CDR2 FQNNGV. CDR3 nucleotides: TGTGCCAGCAGCTTAGGATTGACTAGTGGAAAGCAGTTCTTC. Translation gives CASSLGLTSGKQFF. Based on the CDR3 plus reference TRBV11-2 and TRBJ2-1, the full variable domain is EAGVAQSPRYKIIEKRQSVAFWCNPISGHATLYWYQQILGQGPKLLIQFQNNGVVDDSQLPKDRFSAERLKGVDSTLKIQPAKLEDSAVYLCASSLGLTSGKQFFGPGTRLTVL.

The chain uses TRBV27 and TRBJ2-1; 10 bases fit TRBD2. Per germline, CDR1 MNHEY and CDR2 SMNVEV (reference sequence). V lost 8 bases and J lost 9; bases outside the gene matches: 13. This CDR3 spans 15 amino acids. The CDR3 region has the DNA TGTGCCAGCCTAAGCCCCGGGACTAGCGACGGTGAGCAGTTCTTC. Protein sequence: CASLSPGTSDGEQFF.

V usage is TRBV4-1 and J usage is TRBJ1-5; 8 nucleotides line up with TRBD1. Germline loops: CDR1 MGHRA, CDR2 YSYEKL. The CDR3 is 15 amino acids. Losses at the gene ends were 2 bases for V and 6 bases for J; bases not matched to a gene: 6. Written as DNA, the CDR3 is TGCGCCAGCAGCCAAAAGCCAGGGGGCACTCAGCCCCAGCATTTT. Translated, it gives CASSQKPGGTQPQHF.

This chain links TRBV7-2 with TRBJ2-1; 8 nucleotides agree with TRBD2. V shed 5 bases and J 5 bases; nucleotides not matched to a gene: 5. The CDR3 length is 14 residues. CDR1 is SGHTA and CDR2 is FQGNSA in the germline V gene. In nucleotides, the CDR3 is TGTGCCAGCAGCCCAGCGGGGGTGCACAATGAGCAGTTCTTC. Translated, it gives CASSPAGVHNEQFF.

This chain connects TRBV5-1 to TRBJ1-2; a possible D gene is TRBD1 (5 bases). This CDR3 contains 14 residues. Germline loops: CDR1 SGHRS, CDR2 YFSETQ. V lost 4 bases and J 4 bases, leaving 14 bases between the germline ends. The CDR3 sequence: CASSPGWGGYGYTF. In DNA form, the CDR3 reads TGCGCCAGCAGCCCCGGGTGGGGGGGCTATGGCTACACCTTC. Together with reference TRBV5-1 and TRBJ1-2, the CDR3 gives the full variable domain: KAGVTQTPRYLIKTRGQQVTLSCSPISGHRSVSWYQQTPGQGLQFLFEYFSETQRNKGNFPGRFSGRQFSNSRSEMNVSTLELGDSALYLCASSPGWGGYGYTFGSGTRLTVV.

The V and J genes are TRBV6-1 and TRBJ2-7; TRBD2 agrees at 11 bases. This CDR3 is 14 amino acids long. The V gene's germline CDR1 is MNHNS and CDR2 SASEGT. V dropped 8 bases and J dropped 0; count of bases not matched to a gene: 3. Written as DNA, the CDR3 is TGTGCCAGCGCGACTAGCGGGAACTCCTACGAGCAGTACTTC. It yields the protein CASATSGNSYEQYF.

The chain is built from TRBV14 and TRBJ2-6, with D possibly being TRBD2 (6 bases). The V end lost 4 bases, the J end lost 2 bases, and 15 bases lay between the germline ends. Germline V gene sequence: CDR1 SGHDN, CDR2 FVKESK. CDR3 length: 17 amino acids. The CDR3 region has the DNA TGTGCCAGCAGCCCTGGAGTTGGAGGGCCTGGGGCCAACGTCCTGACTTTC. Amino acids: CASSPGVGGPGANVLTF.